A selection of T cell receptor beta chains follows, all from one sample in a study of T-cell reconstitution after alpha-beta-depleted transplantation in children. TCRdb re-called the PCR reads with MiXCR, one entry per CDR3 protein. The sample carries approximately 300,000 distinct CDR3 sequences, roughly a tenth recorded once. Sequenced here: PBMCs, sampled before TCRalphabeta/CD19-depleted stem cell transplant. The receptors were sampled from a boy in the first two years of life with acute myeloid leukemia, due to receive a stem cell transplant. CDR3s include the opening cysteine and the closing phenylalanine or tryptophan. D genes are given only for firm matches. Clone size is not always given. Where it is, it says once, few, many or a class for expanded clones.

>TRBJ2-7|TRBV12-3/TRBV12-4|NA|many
CATKGPVAYEQYF
TGTGCCACCAAAGGCCCTGTCGCCTACGAGCAGTACTTC
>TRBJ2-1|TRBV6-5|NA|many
CASGRSYNEQFF
TGTGCCAGCGGGAGGTCCTACAATGAGCAGTTCTTC
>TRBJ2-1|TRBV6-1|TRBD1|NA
CASRDRVGNGVVMFF
TGTGCCAGCAGAGACAGGGTTGGCAATGGTGTGGTAATGTTCTTC
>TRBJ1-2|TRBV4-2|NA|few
CASGPQLDRFGYGYTF
TGTGCCAGCGGCCCTCAACTTGACAGGTTTGGCTATGGCTACACCTTC
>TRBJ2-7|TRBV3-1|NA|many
CASSQLTYEQYF
TGTGCCAGCAGCCAGCTAACGTACGAGCAGTACTTC
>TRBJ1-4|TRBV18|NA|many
CASSLGGVENEKLFF
TGTGCCAGCTCGCTGGGAGGCGTAGAGAATGAAAAACTGTTTTTT
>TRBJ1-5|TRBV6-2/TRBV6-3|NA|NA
CASSYVQGLNQPQHF
TGTGCCAGCAGTTACGTACAGGGTCTGAATCAGCCCCAGCATTTT
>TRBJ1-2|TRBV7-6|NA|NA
CASSFTGIGRYTF
TGTGCCAGCAGCTTCACAGGGATCGGGCGCTACACCTTC
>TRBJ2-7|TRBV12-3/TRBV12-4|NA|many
CASSSEGSYEQYF
TGTGCCAGCAGTTCCGAGGGATCCTACGAGCAGTACTTC
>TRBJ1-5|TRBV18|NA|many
CASSPRGTSQPQHF
TGTGCCAGCTCACCAAGGGGGACAAGTCAGCCCCAGCATTTT
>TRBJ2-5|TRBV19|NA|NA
CAVQGGKETQYF
TGTGCCGTACAGGGAGGAAAAGAGACCCAGTACTTC
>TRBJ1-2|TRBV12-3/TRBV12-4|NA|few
CASSLRDRGYTF
TGTGCCAGCAGTTTAAGGGACCGGGGCTACACCTTC
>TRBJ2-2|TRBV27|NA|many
CASSLRGPDTGELFF
TGTGCCAGCAGTCTGAGAGGGCCGGACACCGGGGAGCTGTTTTTT
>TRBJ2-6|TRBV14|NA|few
CASSQVTHSGANVLTF
TGTGCCAGCAGCCAAGTAACCCACTCTGGGGCCAACGTCCTGACTTTC
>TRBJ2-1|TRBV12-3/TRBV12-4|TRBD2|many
CASSPTSGGPEDNEQFF
TGTGCCAGCAGCCCGACTAGCGGGGGGCCAGAAGACAATGAGCAGTTCTTC
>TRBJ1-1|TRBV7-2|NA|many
CASSLVGRTEAFF
TGTGCCAGCAGCTTAGTGGGAAGGACTGAAGCTTTCTTT
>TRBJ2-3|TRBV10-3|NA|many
CAISADSLTDTQYF
TGTGCCATCAGTGCAGACAGCCTCACAGATACGCAGTATTTT
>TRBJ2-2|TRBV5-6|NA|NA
CASSSHAGELFF
TGTGCCAGCAGCTCGCACGCCGGGGAGCTGTTTTTT
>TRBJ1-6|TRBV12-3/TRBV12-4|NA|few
CASSFILSGRGSPLHF
TGTGCCAGCAGTTTTATCTTATCCGGGAGAGGTTCACCCCTCCACTTT
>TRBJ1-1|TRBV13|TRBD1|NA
CASTEGAAQGWNTEAFF
TGTGCTAGCACCGAGGGGGCCGCACAGGGATGGAACACTGAAGCTTTCTTT
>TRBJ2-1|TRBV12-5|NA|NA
CASGLVRVLARSSYNEQFF
TGTGCTAGTGGTTTGGTACGGGTACTAGCCCGGAGCTCCTACAATGAGCAGTTCTTC
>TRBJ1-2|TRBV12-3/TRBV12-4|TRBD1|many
CASSGTGRHGYTF
TGTGCCAGCAGTGGGACAGGAAGGCATGGCTACACCTTC
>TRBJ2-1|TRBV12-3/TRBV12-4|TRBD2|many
CASSQTSGGANEQFF
TGTGCCAGCAGCCAGACTAGCGGGGGGGCGAATGAGCAGTTCTTC
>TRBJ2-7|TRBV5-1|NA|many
CASSGSTNYEQYF
TGCGCCAGCAGCGGATCGACAAACTACGAGCAGTACTTC
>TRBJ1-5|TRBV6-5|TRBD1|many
CASSYYQDREGNNQPQHF
TGTGCCAGCAGTTACTATCAGGACAGGGAGGGGAACAATCAGCCCCAGCATTTT
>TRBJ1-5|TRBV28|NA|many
CASSADTDSNQPQHF
TGTGCCAGCAGTGCTGACACCGATAGCAATCAGCCCCAGCATTTT
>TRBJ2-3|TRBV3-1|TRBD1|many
CASSQEKGLWDRKEDTQYF
TGTGCCAGCAGCCAAGAAAAGGGGCTGTGGGACAGGAAAGAAGATACGCAGTATTTT
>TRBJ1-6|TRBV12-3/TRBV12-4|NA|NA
CASSREGLSYSPLHF
TGTGCCAGCAGCCGGGAGGGGCTATCATATTCACCCCTCCACTTT
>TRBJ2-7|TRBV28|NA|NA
CASSLWTESYEQYF
TGTGCCAGCAGTTTATGGACAGAATCCTACGAGCAGTACTTC
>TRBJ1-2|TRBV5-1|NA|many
CASSLGFGYTF
TGCGCCAGCAGCTTGGGGTTTGGCTACACCTTC
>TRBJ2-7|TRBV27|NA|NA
CASSFRHRDLTYEQYF
TGTGCCAGCAGTTTTCGACACCGGGACCTAACCTACGAGCAGTACTTC
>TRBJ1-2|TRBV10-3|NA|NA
CAISVTGYGYTF
TGTGCCATCAGTGTGACGGGTTATGGCTACACCTTC
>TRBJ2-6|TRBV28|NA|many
CASSFAGASGANVLTF
TGTGCCAGCAGTTTCGCGGGGGCCTCTGGGGCCAACGTCCTGACTTTC
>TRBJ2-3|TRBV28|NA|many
CASSGTYTDTQYF
TGTGCCAGCAGTGGGACTTACACAGATACGCAGTATTTT
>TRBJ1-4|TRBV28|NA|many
CASSLVNEKLFF
TGTGCCAGCAGTTTAGTAAATGAAAAACTGTTTTTT